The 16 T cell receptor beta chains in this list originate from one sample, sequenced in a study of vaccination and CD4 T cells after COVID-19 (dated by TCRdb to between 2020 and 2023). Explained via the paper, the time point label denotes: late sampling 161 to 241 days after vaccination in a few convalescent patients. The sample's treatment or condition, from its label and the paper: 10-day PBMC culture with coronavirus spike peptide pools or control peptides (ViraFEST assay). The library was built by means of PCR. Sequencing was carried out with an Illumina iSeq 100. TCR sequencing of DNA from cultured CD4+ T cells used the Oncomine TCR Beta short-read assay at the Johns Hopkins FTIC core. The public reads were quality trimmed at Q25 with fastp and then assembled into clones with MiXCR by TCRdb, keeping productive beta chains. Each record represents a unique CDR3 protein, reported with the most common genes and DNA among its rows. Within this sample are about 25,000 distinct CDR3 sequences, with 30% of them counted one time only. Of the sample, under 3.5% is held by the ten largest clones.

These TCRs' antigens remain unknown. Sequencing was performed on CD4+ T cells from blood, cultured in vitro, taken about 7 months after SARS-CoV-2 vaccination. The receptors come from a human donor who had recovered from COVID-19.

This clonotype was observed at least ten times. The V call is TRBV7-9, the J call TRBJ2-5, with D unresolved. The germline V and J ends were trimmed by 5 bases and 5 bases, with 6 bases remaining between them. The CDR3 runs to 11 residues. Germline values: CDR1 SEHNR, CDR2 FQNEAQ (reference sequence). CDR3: CASSAGETQYF. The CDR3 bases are TGTGCCAGCAGCGCCGGGGAGACCCAGTACTTC.

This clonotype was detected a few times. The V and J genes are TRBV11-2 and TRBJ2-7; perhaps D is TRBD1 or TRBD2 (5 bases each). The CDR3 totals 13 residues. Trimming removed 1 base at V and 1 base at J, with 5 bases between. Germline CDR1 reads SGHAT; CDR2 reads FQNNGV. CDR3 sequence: CASSLGGSYEQYF. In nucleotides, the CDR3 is TGTGCCAGCAGCTTAGGGGGGTCCTACGAGCAGTACTTC.

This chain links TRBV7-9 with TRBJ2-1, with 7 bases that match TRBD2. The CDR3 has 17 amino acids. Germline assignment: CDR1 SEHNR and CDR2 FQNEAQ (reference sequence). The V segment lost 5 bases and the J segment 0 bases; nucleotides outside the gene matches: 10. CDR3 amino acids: CASSRPQRGSSYNEQFF. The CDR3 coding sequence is TGTGCCAGCAGCCGACCACAGCGGGGCAGCTCCTACAATGAGCAGTTCTTC.

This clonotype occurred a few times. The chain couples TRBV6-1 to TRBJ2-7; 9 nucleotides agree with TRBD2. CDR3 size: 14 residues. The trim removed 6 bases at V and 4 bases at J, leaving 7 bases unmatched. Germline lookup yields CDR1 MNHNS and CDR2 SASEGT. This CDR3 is CASRLSGSRYEQYF. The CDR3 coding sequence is TGTGCCAGCAGACTTAGCGGGAGCCGGTACGAGCAGTACTTC.

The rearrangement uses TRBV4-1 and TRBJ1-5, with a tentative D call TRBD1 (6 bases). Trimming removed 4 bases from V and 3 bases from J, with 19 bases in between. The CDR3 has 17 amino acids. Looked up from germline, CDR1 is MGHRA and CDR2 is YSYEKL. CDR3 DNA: TGCGCCAGCAGCCCATGGACAGCACGCGTATCCAATCAGCCCCAGCATTTT. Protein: CASSPWTARVSNQPQHF.

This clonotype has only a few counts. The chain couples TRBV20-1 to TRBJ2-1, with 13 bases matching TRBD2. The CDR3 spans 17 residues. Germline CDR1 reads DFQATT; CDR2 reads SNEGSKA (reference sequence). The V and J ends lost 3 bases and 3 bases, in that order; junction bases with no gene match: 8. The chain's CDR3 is CSASPTSGGFYYNEQFF. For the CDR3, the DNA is TGCAGTGCTAGCCCGACTAGCGGGGGGTTTTACTACAATGAGCAGTTCTTC.

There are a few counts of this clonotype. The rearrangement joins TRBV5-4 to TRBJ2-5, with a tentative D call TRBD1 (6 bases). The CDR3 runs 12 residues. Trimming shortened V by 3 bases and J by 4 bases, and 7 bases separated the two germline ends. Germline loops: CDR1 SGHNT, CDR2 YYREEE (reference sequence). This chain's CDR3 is CASSWDTETQYF. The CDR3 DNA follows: TGTGCCAGCAGCTGGGACACAGAGACCCAGTACTTC.

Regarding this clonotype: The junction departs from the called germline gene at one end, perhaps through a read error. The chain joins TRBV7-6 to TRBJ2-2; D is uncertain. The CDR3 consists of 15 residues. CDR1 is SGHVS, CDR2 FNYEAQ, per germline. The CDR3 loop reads CANSSYGGNTGELFF. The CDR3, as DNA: TGTGCCAACAGCTCATACGGCGGGAACACCGGGGAGCTGTTTTTT.

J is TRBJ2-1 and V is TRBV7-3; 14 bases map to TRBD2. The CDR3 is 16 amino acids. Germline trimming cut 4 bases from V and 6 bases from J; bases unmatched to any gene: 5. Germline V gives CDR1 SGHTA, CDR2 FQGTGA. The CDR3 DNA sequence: TGTGCCAGCAGCTCGCTCGGGACTAGCGGGAGCAATGAGCAGTTCTTC. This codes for CASSSLGTSGSNEQFF.

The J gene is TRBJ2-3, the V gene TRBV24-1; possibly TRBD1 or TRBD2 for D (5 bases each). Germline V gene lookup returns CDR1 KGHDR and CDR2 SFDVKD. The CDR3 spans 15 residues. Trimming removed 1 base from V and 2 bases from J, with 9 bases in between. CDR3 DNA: TGTGCCACCAGTGATTTAGGGACCGACACAGATACGCAGTATTTT. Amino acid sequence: CATSDLGTDTDTQYF.

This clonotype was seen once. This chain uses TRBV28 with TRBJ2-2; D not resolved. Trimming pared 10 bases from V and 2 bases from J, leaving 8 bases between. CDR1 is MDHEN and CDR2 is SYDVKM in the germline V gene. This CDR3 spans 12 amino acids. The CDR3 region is CATVKNTGELFF. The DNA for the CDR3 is TGTGCCACTGTAAAAAACACCGGGGAGCTGTTTTTT.

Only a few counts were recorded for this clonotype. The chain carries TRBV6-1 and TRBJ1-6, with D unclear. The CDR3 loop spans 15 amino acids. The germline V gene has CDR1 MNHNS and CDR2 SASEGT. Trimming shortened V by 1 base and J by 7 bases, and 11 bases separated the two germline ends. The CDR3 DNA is TGTGCCAGCAGTGAAGGGACTTGGCAAAATTCACCCCTCCACTTT. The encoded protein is CASSEGTWQNSPLHF.

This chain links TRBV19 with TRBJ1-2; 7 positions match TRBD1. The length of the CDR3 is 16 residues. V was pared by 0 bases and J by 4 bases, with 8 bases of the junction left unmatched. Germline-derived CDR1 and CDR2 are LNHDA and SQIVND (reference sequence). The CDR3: CASSIDWETGAYGYTF. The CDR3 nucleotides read TGTGCCAGTAGTATAGACTGGGAAACAGGGGCCTATGGCTACACCTTC.

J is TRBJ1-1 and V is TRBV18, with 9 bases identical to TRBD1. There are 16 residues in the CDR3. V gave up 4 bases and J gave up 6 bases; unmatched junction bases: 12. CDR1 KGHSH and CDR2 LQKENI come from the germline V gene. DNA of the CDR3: TGTGCCAGCTCACGGGACAGGGTGGCCCTTGGGTCTGAAGCTTTCTTT. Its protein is CASSRDRVALGSEAFF.

The CDR3, as DNA: TGCAGTGCTACGGCAGGGGATCAGCCCCAGCATTTT. Protein product: CSATAGDQPQHF. The rearrangement joins TRBV20-1 to TRBJ1-5; D perhaps matches TRBD1 (6 bases). The CDR3 is 12 amino acids. Trimming shortened V by 4 bases and J by 5 bases, and 9 bases separated the two germline ends. From germline, CDR1 is DFQATT and CDR2 SNEGSKA (reference sequence).

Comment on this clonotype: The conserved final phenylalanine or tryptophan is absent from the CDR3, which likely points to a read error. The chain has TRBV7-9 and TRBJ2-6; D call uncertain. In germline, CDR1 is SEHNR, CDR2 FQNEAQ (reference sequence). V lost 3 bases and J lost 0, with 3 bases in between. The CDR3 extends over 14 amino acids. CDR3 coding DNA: TGTGCCAGCAGCTTTAGCTCTGGGGCCAACGTCCTGACTTCC. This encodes CASSFSSGANVLTS.